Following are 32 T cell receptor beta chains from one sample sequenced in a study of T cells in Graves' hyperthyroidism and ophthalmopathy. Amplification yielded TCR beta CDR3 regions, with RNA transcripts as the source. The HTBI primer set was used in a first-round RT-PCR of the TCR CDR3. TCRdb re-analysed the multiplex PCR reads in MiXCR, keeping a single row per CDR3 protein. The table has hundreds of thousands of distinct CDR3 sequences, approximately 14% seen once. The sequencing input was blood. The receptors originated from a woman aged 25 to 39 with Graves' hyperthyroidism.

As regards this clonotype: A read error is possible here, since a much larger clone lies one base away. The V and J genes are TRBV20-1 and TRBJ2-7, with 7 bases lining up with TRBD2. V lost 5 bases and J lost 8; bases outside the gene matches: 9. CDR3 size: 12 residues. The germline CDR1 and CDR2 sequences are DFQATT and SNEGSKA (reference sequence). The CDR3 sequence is CSAPLRGNKQYF. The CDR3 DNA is TGCAGTGCTCCCTTGCGGGGGAACAAGCAGTACTTC.

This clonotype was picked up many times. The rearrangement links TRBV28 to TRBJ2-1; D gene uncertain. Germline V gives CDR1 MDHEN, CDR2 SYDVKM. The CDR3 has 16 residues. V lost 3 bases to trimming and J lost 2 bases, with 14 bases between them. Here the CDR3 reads CASSFSDSPTYNEQFF. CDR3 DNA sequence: TGTGCCAGCAGTTTCTCTGATAGCCCCACCTACAATGAGCAGTTCTTC.

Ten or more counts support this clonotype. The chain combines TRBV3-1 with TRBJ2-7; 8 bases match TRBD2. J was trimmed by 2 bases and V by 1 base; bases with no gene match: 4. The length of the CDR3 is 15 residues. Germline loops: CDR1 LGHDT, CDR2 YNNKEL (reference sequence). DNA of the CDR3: TGTGCCAGCAGCCAAGGTGATAGCGGGGCCTACGAGCAGTACTTC. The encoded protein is CASSQGDSGAYEQYF.

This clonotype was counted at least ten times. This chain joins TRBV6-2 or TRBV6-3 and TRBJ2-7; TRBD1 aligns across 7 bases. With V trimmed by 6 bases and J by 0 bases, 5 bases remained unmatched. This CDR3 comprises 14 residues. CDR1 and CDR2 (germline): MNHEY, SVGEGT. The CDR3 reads CASRTTGSSYEQYF. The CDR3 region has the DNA TGTGCCAGCAGAACGACAGGGAGCTCCTACGAGCAGTACTTC.

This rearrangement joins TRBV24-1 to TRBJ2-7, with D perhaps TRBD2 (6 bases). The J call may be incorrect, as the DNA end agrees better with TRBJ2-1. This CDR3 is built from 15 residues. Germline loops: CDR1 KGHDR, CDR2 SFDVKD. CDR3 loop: CATSDLRAGTYEQFF. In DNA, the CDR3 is TGTGCCACCAGTGATTTGAGGGCGGGAACCTACGAGCAGTTCTTC.

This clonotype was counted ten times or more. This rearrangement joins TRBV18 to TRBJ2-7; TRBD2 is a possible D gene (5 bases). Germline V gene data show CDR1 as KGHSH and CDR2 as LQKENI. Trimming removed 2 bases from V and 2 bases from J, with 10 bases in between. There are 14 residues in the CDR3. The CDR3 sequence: CASSPSQEAYEQYF. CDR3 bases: TGTGCCAGCTCACCATCCCAGGAGGCCTACGAGCAGTACTTC.

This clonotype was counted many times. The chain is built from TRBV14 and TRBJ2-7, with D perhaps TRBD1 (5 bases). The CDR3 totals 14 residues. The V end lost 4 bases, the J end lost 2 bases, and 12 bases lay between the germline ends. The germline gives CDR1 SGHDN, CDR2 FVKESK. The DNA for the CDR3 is TGTGCCAGCAGCCGGTCACAGGCCCCCTACGAGCAGTACTTC. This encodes CASSRSQAPYEQYF.

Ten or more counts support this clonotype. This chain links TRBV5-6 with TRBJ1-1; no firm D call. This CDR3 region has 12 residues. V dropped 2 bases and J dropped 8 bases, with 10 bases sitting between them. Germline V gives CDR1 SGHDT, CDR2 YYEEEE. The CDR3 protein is CASSLRRTEAFF. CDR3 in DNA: TGTGCCAGCAGCTTACGAAGGACGGAAGCTTTCTTT. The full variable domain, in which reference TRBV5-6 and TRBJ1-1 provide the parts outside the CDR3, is DAGVTQSPTHLIKTRGQQVTLRCSPKSGHDTVSWYQQALGQGPQFIFQYYEEEERQRGNFPDRFSGHQFPNYSSELNVNALLLGDSALYLCASSLRRTEAFFGQGTRLTVV.

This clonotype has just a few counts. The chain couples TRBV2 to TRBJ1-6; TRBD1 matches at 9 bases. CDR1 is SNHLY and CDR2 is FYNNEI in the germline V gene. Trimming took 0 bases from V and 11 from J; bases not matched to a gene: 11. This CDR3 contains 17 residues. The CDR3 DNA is TGTGCCAGCAGTGAAGCGCGAGCCGGGACAGGGAGCACACCCCTCCACTTT. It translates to CASSEARAGTGSTPLHF.

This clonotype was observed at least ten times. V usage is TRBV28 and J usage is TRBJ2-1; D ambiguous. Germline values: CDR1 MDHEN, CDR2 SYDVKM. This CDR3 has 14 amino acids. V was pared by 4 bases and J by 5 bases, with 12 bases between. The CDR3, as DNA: TGTGCCAGCAGTTCCCCACCGCCGAACAATGAGCAGTTCTTC. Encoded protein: CASSSPPPNNEQFF.

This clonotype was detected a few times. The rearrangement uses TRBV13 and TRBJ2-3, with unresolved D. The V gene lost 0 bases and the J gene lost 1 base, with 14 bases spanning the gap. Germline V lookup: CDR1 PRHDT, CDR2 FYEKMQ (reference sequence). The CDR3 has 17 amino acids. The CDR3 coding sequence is TGTGCCAGCAGCTTAGGCAGAGGAAGCCAGCGCACAGATACGCAGTATTTT. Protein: CASSLGRGSQRTDTQYF.

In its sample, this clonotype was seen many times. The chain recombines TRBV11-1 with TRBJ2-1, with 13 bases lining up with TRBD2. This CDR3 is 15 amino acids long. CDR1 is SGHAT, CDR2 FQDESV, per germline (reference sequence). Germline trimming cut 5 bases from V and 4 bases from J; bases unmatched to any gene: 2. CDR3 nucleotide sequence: TGTGCCAGCAGCGGACTAGCGGGAGAATACAATGAGCAGTTCTTC. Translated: CASSGLAGEYNEQFF.

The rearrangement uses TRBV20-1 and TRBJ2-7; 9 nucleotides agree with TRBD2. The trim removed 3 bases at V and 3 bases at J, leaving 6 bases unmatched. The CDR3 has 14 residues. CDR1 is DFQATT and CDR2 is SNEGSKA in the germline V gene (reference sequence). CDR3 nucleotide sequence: TGCAGTGCTAGCCTAGCGGGACAGAGCTACGAGCAGTACTTC. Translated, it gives CSASLAGQSYEQYF.

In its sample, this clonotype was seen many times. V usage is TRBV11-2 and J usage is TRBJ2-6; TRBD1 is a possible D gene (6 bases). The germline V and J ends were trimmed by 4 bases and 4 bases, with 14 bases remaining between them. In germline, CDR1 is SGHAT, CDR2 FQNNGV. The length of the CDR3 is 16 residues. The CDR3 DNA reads TGTGCCAGCAGCTCCGTACAGGGATCCGGGGCCAACGTCCTGACTTTC. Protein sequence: CASSSVQGSGANVLTF.

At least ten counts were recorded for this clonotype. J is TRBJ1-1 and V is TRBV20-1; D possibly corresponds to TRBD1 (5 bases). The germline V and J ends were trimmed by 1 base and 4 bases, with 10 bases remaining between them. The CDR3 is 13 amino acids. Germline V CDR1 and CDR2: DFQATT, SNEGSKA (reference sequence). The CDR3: CSARGPGTTEAFF. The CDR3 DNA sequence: TGCAGTGCTAGAGGCCCCGGGACCACTGAAGCTTTCTTT.

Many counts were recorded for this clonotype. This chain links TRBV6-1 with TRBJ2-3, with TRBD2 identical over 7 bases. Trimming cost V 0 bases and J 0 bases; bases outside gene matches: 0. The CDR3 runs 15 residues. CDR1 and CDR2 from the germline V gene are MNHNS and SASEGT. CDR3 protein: CASSEASGSTDTQYF. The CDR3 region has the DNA TGTGCCAGCAGTGAAGCTAGCGGGAGCACAGATACGCAGTATTTT.

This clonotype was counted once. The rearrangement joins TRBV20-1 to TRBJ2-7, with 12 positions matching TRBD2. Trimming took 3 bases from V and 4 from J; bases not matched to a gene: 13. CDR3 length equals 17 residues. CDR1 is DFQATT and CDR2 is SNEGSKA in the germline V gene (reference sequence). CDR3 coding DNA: TGCAGTGCTAGTTCTAGCGGGAGGGCCTTATTAGAATACGAGCAGTACTTC. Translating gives CSASSSGRALLEYEQYF.

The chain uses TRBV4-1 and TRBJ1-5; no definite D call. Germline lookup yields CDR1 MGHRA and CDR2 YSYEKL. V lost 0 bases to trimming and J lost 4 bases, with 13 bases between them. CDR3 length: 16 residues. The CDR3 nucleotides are TGCGCCAGCAGCCAAGATGGGCAGAACCGAAATCAGCCCCAGCATTTT. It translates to CASSQDGQNRNQPQHF.

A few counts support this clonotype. The CDR3 DNA reads TGCAGTGCTAGACCTGACAGGGCCCCTAATGAAAAACTGTTTTTT. Translated, it gives CSARPDRAPNEKLFF. This chain uses TRBV20-1 with TRBJ1-4; 7 positions agree with TRBD1. CDR1 and CDR2 from the germline V gene are DFQATT and SNEGSKA (reference sequence). With V trimmed by 2 bases and J by 3 bases, 6 bases remained unmatched. This CDR3 is 15 amino acids long.

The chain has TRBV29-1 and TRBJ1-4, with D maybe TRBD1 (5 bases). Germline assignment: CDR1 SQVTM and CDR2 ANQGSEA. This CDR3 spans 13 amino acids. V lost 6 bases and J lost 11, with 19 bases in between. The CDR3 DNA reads TGCAGCGTGGTTCTTGGGGGTCCTGATAAACTGTTTTTT. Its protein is CSVVLGGPDKLFF.

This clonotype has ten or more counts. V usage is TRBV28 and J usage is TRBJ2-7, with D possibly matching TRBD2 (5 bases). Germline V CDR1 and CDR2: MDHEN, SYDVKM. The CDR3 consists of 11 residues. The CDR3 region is CASEGSREQYF. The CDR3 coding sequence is TGTGCTTCCGAGGGTTCGCGGGAGCAGTACTTC.

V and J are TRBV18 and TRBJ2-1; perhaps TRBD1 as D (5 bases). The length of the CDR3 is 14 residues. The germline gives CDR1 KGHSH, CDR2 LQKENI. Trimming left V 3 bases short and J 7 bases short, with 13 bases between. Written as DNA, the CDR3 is TGTGCCAGCTCACCGGCCCGTAAGGGGAATGAGCAGTTCTTC. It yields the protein CASSPARKGNEQFF.

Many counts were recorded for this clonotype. The CDR3 DNA sequence: TGTGCCAGCAGTGAGGGGACAGGCCCCTACGAGCAGTACTTC. Protein sequence: CASSEGTGPYEQYF. The V gene is TRBV2, the J gene TRBJ2-7; 8 bases agree with TRBD1. Germline V gene data show CDR1 as SNHLY and CDR2 as FYNNEI. The CDR3 is 14 amino acids. V shed 3 bases and J 2 bases; nucleotides not matched to a gene: 3.

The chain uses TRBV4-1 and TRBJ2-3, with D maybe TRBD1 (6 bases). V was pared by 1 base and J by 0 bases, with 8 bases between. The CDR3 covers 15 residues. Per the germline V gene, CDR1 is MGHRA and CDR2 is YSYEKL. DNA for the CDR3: TGCGCCAGCAGCCAAGCCGGACAGAGCACAGATACGCAGTATTTT. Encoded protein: CASSQAGQSTDTQYF.

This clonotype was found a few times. The CDR3 protein is CASSSGIPYF. The CDR3 DNA sequence: TGTGCCAGCAGTTCCGGGATACCGTACTTC. This sequence joins TRBV28 and TRBJ2-5, with a possible D match to TRBD2 (5 bases). Trimming removed 4 bases at V and 13 bases at J, with 10 bases between. CDR1 and CDR2 (germline): MDHEN, SYDVKM. This CDR3 comprises 10 residues.

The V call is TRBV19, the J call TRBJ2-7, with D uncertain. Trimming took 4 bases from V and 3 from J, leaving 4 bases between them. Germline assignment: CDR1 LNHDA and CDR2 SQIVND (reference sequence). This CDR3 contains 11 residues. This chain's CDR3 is CASSNIYEQYF. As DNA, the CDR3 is TGTGCCAGTAGTAACATCTACGAGCAGTACTTC.

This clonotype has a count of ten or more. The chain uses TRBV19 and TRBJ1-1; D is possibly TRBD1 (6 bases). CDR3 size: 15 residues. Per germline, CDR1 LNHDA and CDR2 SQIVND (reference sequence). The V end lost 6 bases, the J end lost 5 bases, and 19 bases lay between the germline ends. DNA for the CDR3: TGTGCCAGTAGGTTGACAGGCCCGTTGGGGACTGAAGCTTTCTTT. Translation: CASRLTGPLGTEAFF.

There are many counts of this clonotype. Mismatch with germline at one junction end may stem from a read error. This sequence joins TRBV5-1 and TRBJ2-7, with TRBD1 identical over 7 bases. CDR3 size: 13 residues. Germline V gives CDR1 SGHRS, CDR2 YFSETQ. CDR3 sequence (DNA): TGTGCCAGCAGTTTAGGGGGCACCTACGAGCAGTACTTC. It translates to CASSLGGTYEQYF.

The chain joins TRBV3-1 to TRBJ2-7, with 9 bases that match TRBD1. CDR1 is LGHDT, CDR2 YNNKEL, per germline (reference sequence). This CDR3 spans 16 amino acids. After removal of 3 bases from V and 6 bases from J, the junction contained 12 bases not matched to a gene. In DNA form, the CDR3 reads TGTGCCAGCAGCCATCGGGGGGACAGGGAGTCCGGCGAGCAGTACTTC. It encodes CASSHRGDRESGEQYF.

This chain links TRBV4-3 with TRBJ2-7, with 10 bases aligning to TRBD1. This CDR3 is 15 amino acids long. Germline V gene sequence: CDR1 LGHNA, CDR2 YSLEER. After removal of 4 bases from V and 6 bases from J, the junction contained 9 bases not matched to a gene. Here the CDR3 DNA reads TGCGCCAGCAGCCTCGAGGGACAGGGGACCCTCGAGCAGTACTTC. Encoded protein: CASSLEGQGTLEQYF.

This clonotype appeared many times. DNA for the CDR3: TGCAGAATAGGACAGGGTGACACTGAAGCTTTCTTT. It translates to CRIGQGDTEAFF. The chain links TRBV20-1 to TRBJ1-1; 8 positions match TRBD1. CDR1 and CDR2 from the germline V gene are DFQATT and SNEGSKA (reference sequence). The CDR3 length is 12 residues.

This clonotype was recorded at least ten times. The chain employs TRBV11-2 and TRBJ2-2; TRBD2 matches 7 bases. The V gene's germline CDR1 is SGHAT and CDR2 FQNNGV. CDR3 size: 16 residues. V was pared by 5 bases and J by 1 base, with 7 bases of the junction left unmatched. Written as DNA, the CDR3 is TGTGCCAGCAGCCCCCGAGCTAGCGGGAACACCGGGGAGCTGTTTTTT. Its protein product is CASSPRASGNTGELFF.